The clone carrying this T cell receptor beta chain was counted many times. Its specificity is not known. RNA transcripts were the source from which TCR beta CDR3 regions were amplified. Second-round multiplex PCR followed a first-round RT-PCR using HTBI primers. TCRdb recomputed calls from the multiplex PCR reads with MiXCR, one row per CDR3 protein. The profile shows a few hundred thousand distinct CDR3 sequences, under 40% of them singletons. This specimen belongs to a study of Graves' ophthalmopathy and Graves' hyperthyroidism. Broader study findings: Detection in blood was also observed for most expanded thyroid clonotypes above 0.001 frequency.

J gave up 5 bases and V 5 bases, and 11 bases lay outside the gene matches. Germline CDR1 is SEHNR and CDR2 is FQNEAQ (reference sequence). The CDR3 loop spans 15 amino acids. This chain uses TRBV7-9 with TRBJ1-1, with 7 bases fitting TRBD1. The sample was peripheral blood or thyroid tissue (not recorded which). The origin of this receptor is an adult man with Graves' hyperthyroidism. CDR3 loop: CASSPRSQGTTEAFF. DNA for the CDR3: TGTGCCAGCAGCCCTAGATCACAGGGGACTACTGAAGCTTTCTTT.